A single sample is the source of the 12 T cell receptor beta chains below, sequenced in a study of shared clonotypes between healthy human individuals. Naive CD8 cells lacked CD45RO, underwent positive selection for CCR7 and left out terminally differentiated effector memory CD45RA+ cells. Method: immunoSEQ multiplex PCR; TCRdb's copy keeps in-frame clones and lacks some. The sample gives roughly 810,000 clones, 90% to 98% of which show up once; less than 0.25% is in the top ten. Sequenced: naive CD8+ T cells sorted from blood. The receptors were sampled from a man under 40 in good health.

This sequence joins TRBV28 and TRBJ2-7; 9 nucleotides agree with TRBD1. This CDR3 is 14 amino acids long. CDR1 and CDR2 from the germline V gene are MDHEN and SYDVKM. V was clipped by 5 bases and J by 3 bases; unmatched bases: 5. The CDR3: CASSNRDRDYEQYF. In nucleotides, the CDR3 is TGTGCCAGCAGTAACCGGGACAGGGACTACGAGCAGTACTTC.

This chain connects TRBV7-9 to TRBJ2-7; no firm D call. The CDR3 is 12 residues long. Per the germline V gene, CDR1 is SEHNR and CDR2 is FQNEAQ (reference sequence). The ends were cut back, 8 bases at V and 1 base at J, with 9 bases in the middle. CDR3: CASWGKSYEQYF. CDR3 DNA sequence: TGTGCCAGCTGGGGTAAATCCTACGAGCAGTACTTC.

This sequence joins TRBV27 and TRBJ1-5; the D is unclear. Trimming pared 8 bases from V and 6 bases from J, leaving 8 bases between. CDR1 is MNHEY, CDR2 SMNVEV, per germline (reference sequence). The CDR3 is made up of 11 amino acids. The CDR3 nucleotides read TGTGCCAGCTCCGCCGGTCAGCCCCAGCATTTT. As protein: CASSAGQPQHF.

As regards this clone: Other DNA variants within this sample encode the same CDR3. This chain joins TRBV15 and TRBJ2-7; D is undetermined. CDR3 size: 13 residues. The V end lost 0 bases, the J end lost 2 bases, and 5 bases lay between the germline ends. Germline V gene sequence: CDR1 LNHNV, CDR2 YYDKDF (reference sequence). The CDR3 sequence is CATSRERAYEQYF. Here the CDR3 DNA reads TGTGCCACCAGCAGAGAAAGGGCCTACGAGCAGTACTTC.

The chain couples TRBV6-4 to TRBJ1-5; D gene uncertain. Trimming pared 2 bases from V and 0 bases from J, leaving 11 bases between. The CDR3 is 16 residues long. Germline V gene data show CDR1 as MRHNA and CDR2 as SNTAGT. The CDR3 spells CASSDPQGYSNQPQHF. The CDR3 coding sequence is TGTGCCAGCAGTGACCCCCAAGGGTATAGCAATCAGCCCCAGCATTTT.

J is TRBJ2-7 and V is TRBV7-2; D is unclear. CDR3 size: 13 residues. Germline CDR1 and CDR2: SGHTA and FQGNSA. Trimming took off 2 bases at V and 2 bases at J, with 7 bases between the two ends. The CDR3 sequence is CASSLFTAYEQYF. In DNA form, the CDR3 reads TGTGCCAGCAGCTTATTTACAGCCTACGAGCAGTACTTC.

The rearrangement joins TRBV11-2 to TRBJ2-7, with 7 bases identical to TRBD1. Germline V lookup: CDR1 SGHAT, CDR2 FQNNGV. This CDR3 has 16 amino acids. With V trimmed by 5 bases and J by 0 bases, 10 bases remained unmatched. The CDR3 DNA is TGTGCCAGCAGCCCAAAAGGGACAGTTTACTCCTACGAGCAGTACTTC. Protein product: CASSPKGTVYSYEQYF. The entire variable domain, with the rest obtained from reference TRBV11-2 and TRBJ2-7, is as follows: EAGVAQSPRYKIIEKRQSVAFWCNPISGHATLYWYQQILGQGPKLLIQFQNNGVVDDSQLPKDRFSAERLKGVDSTLKIQPAKLEDSAVYLCASSPKGTVYSYEQYFGPGTRLTVT.

The chain's CDR3 is CASSQIGLANTGELFF. CDR3 in DNA: TGTGCCAGCAGCCAGATAGGATTAGCGAACACCGGGGAGCTGTTTTTT. J is TRBJ2-2 and V is TRBV7-9; D ambiguous. V lost 5 bases and J 0 bases, leaving 13 bases between the germline ends. The CDR3 has 16 amino acids. Per the germline V gene, CDR1 is SEHNR and CDR2 is FQNEAQ (reference sequence).

The sample holds a few counts of this clone. The rearrangement uses TRBV7-9 and TRBJ2-1, with D perhaps matching TRBD2 (6 bases). V lost 5 bases and J lost 3, with 8 bases in between. This CDR3 has 13 amino acids. Looked up from germline, CDR1 is SEHNR and CDR2 is FQNEAQ (reference sequence). The CDR3 protein is CASSTGLYNEQFF. In DNA form, the CDR3 reads TGTGCCAGCAGCACGGGACTCTACAATGAGCAGTTCTTC.

The chain uses TRBV7-8 and TRBJ2-5, with unresolved D. Trimming pared 4 bases from V and 0 bases from J, leaving 9 bases between. Germline V gene sequence: CDR1 SGHVS, CDR2 FQNEAQ. The CDR3 has 14 amino acids. The CDR3 region has the DNA TGTGCCAGCAGCTCAAGACCGAACCAAGAGACCCAGTACTTC. It specifies CASSSRPNQETQYF.

The V and J genes are TRBV29-1 and TRBJ2-5, with TRBD1 matching 9 bases. The germline CDR1 and CDR2 sequences are SQVTM and ANQGSEA. The junction had 23 bases not matched to a gene; V was cut back by 6 bases and J by 12 bases. The CDR3 length is 16 residues. CDR3 sequence: CSVTPPRDREQVGEYF. The CDR3 DNA is TGCAGCGTCACCCCCCCCCGGGACAGGGAGCAAGTCGGGGAGTACTTC.

V is TRBV7-2 and J is TRBJ1-5; no clear D. CDR1 and CDR2 (germline): SGHTA, FQGNSA. The CDR3 is 13 residues long. Trimming stripped 3 bases from V and 9 bases from J, with 12 bases between. CDR3 DNA: TGTGCCAGCAGCTTGACGTTAATTTGGCCCCAGCATTTT. This translates into CASSLTLIWPQHF.